This record covers a single TCR beta chain. Antigen unknown. This CDR3 has 15 amino acids. With 5 bases clipped from V and 5 bases from J, the junction kept 9 bases outside the gene matches. Germline V lookup: CDR1 DFQATT, CDR2 SNEGSKA (reference sequence). These data originate in a study of T cells after yellow fever vaccination. Study information: The authors prepared low-cell-number fractions using SMART-Seq v4 Ultra Low Input. General study findings and limits: At around 95% for CD4 and just over 85% for CD8, most primary-vaccination clones showed up again after the booster. Although most clonotypes did not, a small share appeared in both CD4 and CD8 compartments.

Template switching with 5'RACE generated the TCR cDNA and added a universal primer site and UMIs. TCRdb analysed the 5' RACE reads with MiXCR anew, one entry per CDR3 protein. The sample shows about 340,000 distinct CDR3 sequences, about an eighth of them seen only once. This clonotype originated in a man between 18 and 35 years old who received the YFV17D yellow fever vaccine. The rearrangement joins TRBV20-1 to TRBJ2-1; 10 nucleotides agree with TRBD2. The sample here was CD4+ T cells sorted from PBMCs, taken 15 days after the yellow fever booster vaccination. CDR3 residues: CSAAQGTSGDNEQFF. CDR3 nucleotide sequence: TGCAGTGCTGCACAAGGTACTAGCGGGGACAATGAGCAGTTCTTC.